A single sample gave rise to the 5 T cell receptor beta chains below, sequenced in a study of blood T cell repertoires in COVID-19. The protocol was immunoSEQ multiplex PCR, while the TCRdb copy is restricted to in-frame clones and leaves out a portion. Of 300,000 to 350,000 clones in the sample, about nine tenths were seen once. The sequenced sample was PBMCs or T cells enriched from blood (not recorded which). These receptors were collected from a young woman who had recovered from COVID-19.

This clone appeared a single time. V gene TRBV5-4 combines with J gene TRBJ2-7, with D tentatively TRBD2 (6 bases). The V gene lost 4 bases and the J gene lost 4 bases, with 12 bases spanning the gap. The CDR3 totals 13 residues. Germline values: CDR1 SGHNT, CDR2 YYREEE (reference sequence). CDR3 sequence: CASSPGLFYEQYF. The CDR3, as DNA: TGTGCCAGCAGCCCGGGACTCTTTTACGAGCAGTACTTC.

The chain couples TRBV4-2 to TRBJ2-1; 8 positions agree with TRBD2. There are 15 residues in the CDR3. Trimming took 1 base from V and 8 from J; bases not matched to a gene: 7. The germline V gene encodes CDR1 LGHNA and CDR2 YNFKEQ. CDR3: CASSQGLRAGDEQFF. The DNA for the CDR3 is TGTGCCAGCAGCCAAGGTTTACGAGCGGGAGATGAGCAGTTCTTC.

The chain joins TRBV30 to TRBJ1-3; D gene unclear. CDR3 size: 13 residues. Per the germline V gene, CDR1 is GTSNPN and CDR2 is SVGIG (reference sequence). The V and J ends lost 0 bases and 0 bases respectively, with 3 bases between them. CDR3 in amino acids: CAWSVNSGNTIYF. The CDR3 DNA follows: TGTGCCTGGAGTGTCAACTCTGGAAACACCATATATTTT.

This chain uses TRBV20-1 with TRBJ1-2; D not certain. V was clipped by 6 bases and J by 8 bases, with 13 bases between them. The CDR3 consists of 11 residues. The V gene's germline CDR1 is DFQATT and CDR2 SNEGSKA (reference sequence). CDR3 sequence (DNA): TGCAGTGCCCAATTGGAGGCGGGCTACACCTTC. This sequence encodes CSAQLEAGYTF.

The rearrangement uses TRBV3-1 (or the pseudogene TRBV3-2) and TRBJ2-7; D gene uncertain. The CDR3 sequence is 15 residues long. Trimming pared 2 bases from V and 3 bases from J, leaving 14 bases between. Germline V gene data show CDR1 as LGHDT and CDR2 as YNNKEL (reference sequence). CDR3 nucleotides: TGTGCCAGCAGCCAATATCCCTTGGCCCACTACGAGCAGTACTTC. It encodes CASSQYPLAHYEQYF.